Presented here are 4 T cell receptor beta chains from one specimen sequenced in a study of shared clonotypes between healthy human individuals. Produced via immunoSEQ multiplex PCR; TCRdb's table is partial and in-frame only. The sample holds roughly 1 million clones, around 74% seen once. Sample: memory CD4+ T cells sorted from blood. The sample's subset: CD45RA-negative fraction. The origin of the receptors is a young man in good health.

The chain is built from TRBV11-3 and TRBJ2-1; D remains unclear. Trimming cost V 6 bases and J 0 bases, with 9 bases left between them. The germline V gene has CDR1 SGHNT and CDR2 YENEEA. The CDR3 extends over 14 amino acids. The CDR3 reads CASSDGSSYNEQFF. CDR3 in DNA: TGTGCCAGCAGTGATGGTAGCTCCTACAATGAGCAGTTCTTC. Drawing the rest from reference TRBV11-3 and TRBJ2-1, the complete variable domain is EAGVVQSPRYKIIEKKQPVAFWCNPISGHNTLYWYLQNLGQGPELLIRYENEEAVDDSQLPKDRFSAERLKGVDSTLKIQPAELGDSAVYLCASSDGSSYNEQFFGPGTRLTVL.

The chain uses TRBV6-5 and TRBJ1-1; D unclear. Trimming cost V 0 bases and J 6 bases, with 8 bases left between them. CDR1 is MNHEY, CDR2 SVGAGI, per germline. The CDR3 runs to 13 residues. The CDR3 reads CASSYSLVSEAFF. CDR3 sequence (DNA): TGTGCCAGCAGTTACTCGCTTGTCTCTGAAGCTTTCTTT.

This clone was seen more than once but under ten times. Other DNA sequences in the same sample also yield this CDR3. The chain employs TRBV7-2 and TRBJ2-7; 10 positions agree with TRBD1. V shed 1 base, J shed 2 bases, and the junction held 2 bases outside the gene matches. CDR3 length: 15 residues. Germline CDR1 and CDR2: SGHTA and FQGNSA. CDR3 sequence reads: CASSLVGTGAYEQYF. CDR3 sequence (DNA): TGTGCCAGCAGCTTAGTGGGGACAGGGGCCTACGAGCAGTACTTC.

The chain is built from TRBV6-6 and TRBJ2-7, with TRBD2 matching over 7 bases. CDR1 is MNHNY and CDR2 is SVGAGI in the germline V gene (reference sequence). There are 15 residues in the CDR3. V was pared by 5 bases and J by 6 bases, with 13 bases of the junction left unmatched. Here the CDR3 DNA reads TGTGCCAGCAGTGCTTATCGGACTAGTATTACCGAGCAGTACTTC. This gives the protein CASSAYRTSITEQYF.